One sample yielded the 26 T cell receptor beta chains listed below, sequenced in a study of blood T cell repertoires in COVID-19. Assay: immunoSEQ multiplex PCR; the TCRdb copy retains only in-frame clones and omits some. The repertoire holds over 200,000 clones, around nine tenths seen once, with roughly 2.5% in the top ten. The sequencing sample was made of peripheral blood. The receptors originated from a woman in her fifties or sixties with acute or convalescent COVID-19.

The rearrangement joins TRBV2 to TRBJ1-5; perhaps TRBD1 as D (6 bases). Trimming left V 4 bases short and J 9 bases short, with 13 bases between. CDR1 SNHLY and CDR2 FYNNEI come from the germline V gene. The CDR3 extends over 13 amino acids. In DNA, the CDR3 is TGTGCCAGCAGTGCTCAGGGGTCAGGGCCCCAGCATTTT. This gives the protein CASSAQGSGPQHF.

The chain carries TRBV2 and TRBJ2-1; maybe TRBD2 (7 bases). Trimming cost V 3 bases and J 0 bases, with 12 bases left between them. Germline V gene data show CDR1 as SNHLY and CDR2 as FYNNEI. The CDR3 has 16 amino acids. The CDR3 DNA is TGTGCCAGCAGTGATGGGGGGGCCGGCTCCTACAATGAGCAGTTCTTC. Protein sequence: CASSDGGAGSYNEQFF.

The chain carries TRBV27 and TRBJ2-3; 10 nucleotides line up with TRBD2. V dropped 4 bases and J dropped 2; count of bases not matched to a gene: 9. This CDR3 comprises 17 residues. Germline CDR1 is MNHEY and CDR2 is SMNVEV (reference sequence). Written as DNA, the CDR3 is TGTGCCAGCAGTTCCGGGACTAGCGCGATAATCACAGATACGCAGTATTTT. Protein product: CASSSGTSAIITDTQYF.

This clone was observed a single time. J is TRBJ1-2 and V is TRBV6-5, with D perhaps TRBD1 (6 bases). From germline, CDR1 is MNHEY and CDR2 SVGAGI. Between the trimmed V and J ends, which lost 6 bases and 2 bases, there was a span of 13 bases. The CDR3 sequence is 14 residues long. This CDR3 is CASRRTALNYGYTF. In nucleotides, the CDR3 is TGTGCCAGCAGGAGGACAGCTCTGAACTATGGCTACACCTTC.

With regard to this clone: Within the sample, other DNA sequences also encode this same CDR3. The chain recombines TRBV29-1 with TRBJ1-2; D perhaps matches TRBD1 (5 bases). Looked up from germline, CDR1 is SQVTM and CDR2 is ANQGSEA. Deletions cut 3 bases from V and 8 bases from J, with 16 bases between. The CDR3 totals 13 residues. The CDR3 DNA reads as TGCAGCGTTGATAAGGGGCCGGGGGGGGGCTACACCTTC. It specifies CSVDKGPGGGYTF.

Concerning this clone: A junction end diverges from the germline sequence, so it may reflect a read error. V gene TRBV7-2 combines with J gene TRBJ2-3; 12 bases match TRBD2. The germline V gene has CDR1 SGHTA and CDR2 FQGNSA. The length of the CDR3 is 14 residues. CDR3 DNA: TGTGCCAGCAGCCTAGCGGGAGGGACAGATACGCAGTATTTT. It codes for CASSLAGGTDTQYF.

The V call is TRBV28, the J call TRBJ2-7, with unresolved D. Trimming removed 4 bases from V and 3 bases from J, with 10 bases in between. The CDR3 runs to 13 residues. Germline-derived CDR1 and CDR2 are MDHEN and SYDVKM. The CDR3 sequence is CASSSAGRYEQYF. CDR3 nucleotides: TGTGCCAGCAGTTCGGCAGGCCGCTACGAGCAGTACTTC.

The V call is TRBV12-3 or TRBV12-4, the J call TRBJ1-2; no reliable D call. This CDR3 spans 12 amino acids. Trimming removed 6 bases from V and 2 bases from J, with 7 bases in between. Here the CDR3 reads CASSLLNYGYTF. The CDR3 DNA sequence: TGTGCCAGCAGCCTACTAAACTATGGCTACACCTTC.

This clone was found a few times. The rearrangement joins TRBV2 to TRBJ1-6, with D maybe TRBD1 (5 bases). CDR1 is SNHLY, CDR2 FYNNEI, per germline. V lost 3 bases to trimming and J lost 9 bases, with 12 bases between them. The length of the CDR3 is 14 residues. CDR3 loop: CASSERGDGSPLHF. The CDR3 DNA reads as TGTGCCAGCAGTGAGCGGGGCGACGGTTCACCCCTCCACTTT. Looking up the rest from reference TRBV2 and TRBJ1-6 gives the full variable domain: EPEVTQTPSHQVTQMGQEVILRCVPISNHLYFYWYRQILGQKVEFLVSFYNNEISEKSEIFDDQFSVERPDGSNFTLKIRSTKLEDSAMYFCASSERGDGSPLHFGNGTRLTVT.

The rearrangement uses TRBV2 and TRBJ1-6; 9 positions agree with TRBD1. Germline V gene lookup returns CDR1 SNHLY and CDR2 FYNNEI. The CDR3 covers 16 residues. V shed 8 bases and J 7 bases; nucleotides not matched to a gene: 12. The CDR3 region is CASLRESTGGNSPLHF. As DNA, the CDR3 is TGTGCCAGCTTAAGGGAGTCGACAGGGGGGAATTCACCCCTCCACTTT.

The chain is built from TRBV29-1 and TRBJ2-2; 15 bases line up with TRBD2. This CDR3 spans 15 amino acids. V was clipped by 7 bases and J by 6 bases; unmatched bases: 6. Germline CDR1 reads SQVTM; CDR2 reads ANQGSEA. The CDR3 protein is CSAGLAGGGAGELFF. CDR3 nucleotide sequence: TGCAGCGCGGGACTAGCGGGAGGAGGGGCCGGGGAGCTGTTTTTT.

The count of this clone is one. The chain recombines TRBV19 with TRBJ2-1, with 7 bases that match TRBD2. After removal of 4 bases from V and 5 bases from J, the junction contained 5 bases not matched to a gene. The germline V gene has CDR1 LNHDA and CDR2 SQIVND (reference sequence). This CDR3 has 14 amino acids. The CDR3 is CASSNSGYNNEQFF. The CDR3 bases are TGTGCCAGTAGTAATAGCGGGTACAACAATGAGCAGTTCTTC. Full variable domain (missing parts from reference TRBV19 and TRBJ2-1): DGGITQSPKYLFRKEGQNVTLSCEQNLNHDAMYWYRQDPGQGLRLIYYSQIVNDFQKGDIAEGYSVSREKKESFPLTVTSAQKNPTAFYLCASSNSGYNNEQFFGPGTRLTVL.

This chain uses TRBV9 with TRBJ1-3, with D perhaps matching TRBD1 (5 bases). CDR3 size: 15 residues. Germline V CDR1 and CDR2: SGDLS, YYNGEE. V was pared by 3 bases and J by 0 bases, with 10 bases between. In nucleotides, the CDR3 is TGTGCCAGCAGCGAGGGGTGGGACTCTGGAAACACCATATATTTT. Translation: CASSEGWDSGNTIYF.

This clone showed up just a few times. The rearrangement joins TRBV11-2 to TRBJ1-1; TRBD1 aligns across 7 bases. With V trimmed by 1 base and J by 4 bases, 12 bases remained unmatched. Germline V gives CDR1 SGHAT, CDR2 FQNNGV. The CDR3 is 17 residues long. The CDR3 spells CASSLGFGQGVGTEAFF. CDR3 in DNA: TGTGCCAGCAGCTTAGGGTTCGGGCAGGGGGTGGGCACTGAAGCTTTCTTT.

The chain links TRBV9 to TRBJ2-2; D is ambiguous. The CDR3 runs 13 residues. V shed 0 bases and J shed 5 bases, with 5 bases lying between them. The germline gives CDR1 SGDLS, CDR2 YYNGEE. CDR3 in DNA: TGTGCCAGCAGCGTAGTTCCGACCGGGGAGCTGTTTTTT. Translating gives CASSVVPTGELFF.

The chain has TRBV27 and TRBJ1-2; 8 bases map to TRBD1. This CDR3 comprises 15 residues. Unmatched junction bases numbered 12, after V lost 5 bases and J lost 7 bases. Germline V gene lookup returns CDR1 MNHEY and CDR2 SMNVEV (reference sequence). The CDR3 DNA reads TGTGCCAGCAGTCCCCTGGACAGGGAATTCGGTGGCTACACCTTC. Amino acids: CASSPLDREFGGYTF.

V is TRBV30 and J is TRBJ1-3; D perhaps matches TRBD1 (6 bases). CDR1 and CDR2 (germline): GTSNPN, SVGIG (reference sequence). The V end was cut by 4 bases, the J end by 0 bases, with 16 bases between. The CDR3 has 16 amino acids. The CDR3 protein is CAWTGVGAFSGNTIYF. CDR3 nucleotides: TGTGCCTGGACAGGGGTTGGGGCCTTCTCTGGAAACACCATATATTTT. The whole variable domain, remainder taken from reference TRBV30 and TRBJ1-3, is SQTIHQWPATLVQPVGSPLSLECTVEGTSNPNLYWYRQAAGRGLQLLFYSVGIGQISSEVPQNLSASRPQDRQFILSSKKLLLSDSGFYLCAWTGVGAFSGNTIYFGEGSWLTVV.

V and J are TRBV27 and TRBJ2-1; TRBD2 agrees at 8 bases. The length of the CDR3 is 15 residues. Per the germline V gene, CDR1 is MNHEY and CDR2 is SMNVEV (reference sequence). V lost 2 bases and J lost 4; bases outside the gene matches: 4. The CDR3 sequence is CASSLAGGPYNEQFF. The CDR3 DNA follows: TGTGCCAGCAGTTTAGCGGGAGGACCTTACAATGAGCAGTTCTTC.

The chain has TRBV18 and TRBJ1-5, with 8 bases aligning to TRBD1. Looked up from germline, CDR1 is KGHSH and CDR2 is LQKENI. Trimming took 4 bases from V and 3 from J; bases not matched to a gene: 8. The CDR3 length is 16 residues. The CDR3 nucleotides read TGTGCCAGCTCACAGATGGGACAGGTCTCCAATCAGCCCCAGCATTTT. Translation gives CASSQMGQVSNQPQHF.

Details on this clone: Other DNA sequences in this specimen translate into the identical CDR3. This rearrangement joins TRBV30 to TRBJ2-7; D possibly corresponds to TRBD1 (5 bases). V lost 3 bases and J lost 4, with 10 bases in between. In germline, CDR1 is GTSNPN, CDR2 SVGIG (reference sequence). This CDR3 has 12 amino acids. CDR3 bases: TGTGCCTGGAGACGCCAGGGTTACGAGCAGTACTTC. Translating it yields CAWRRQGYEQYF. Full variable domain (remainder filled in from reference TRBV30 and TRBJ2-7): SQTIHQWPATLVQPVGSPLSLECTVEGTSNPNLYWYRQAAGRGLQLLFYSVGIGQISSEVPQNLSASRPQDRQFILSSKKLLLSDSGFYLCAWRRQGYEQYFGPGTRLTVT.

The J gene is TRBJ1-6, the V gene TRBV11-2, with 8 positions matching TRBD1. The germline CDR1 and CDR2 sequences are SGHAT and FQNNGV. CDR3 length equals 14 residues. Germline trimming cut 5 bases from V and 7 bases from J; bases unmatched to any gene: 4. The CDR3 bases are TGTGCCAGCAGCGAGGGGGACAGGAATTCACCCCTCCACTTT. Protein sequence: CASSEGDRNSPLHF.

V is TRBV7-9 and J is TRBJ1-2; 9 bases are a match to TRBD1. This CDR3 is built from 14 residues. Germline V gene sequence: CDR1 SEHNR, CDR2 FQNEAQ (reference sequence). V shed 10 bases and J 3 bases; nucleotides not matched to a gene: 9. The CDR3 region is CATGTGTGYYGYTF. CDR3 DNA sequence: TGTGCCACCGGGACAGGGACTGGTTACTATGGCTACACCTTC.

This rearrangement joins TRBV7-2 to TRBJ1-3; D is unclear. Trimming shortened V by 5 bases and J by 1 base, and 12 bases separated the two germline ends. CDR3 length: 15 amino acids. CDR1 is SGHTA, CDR2 FQGNSA, per germline. The CDR3 reads CASSPQAGSGNTIYF. The CDR3 DNA reads as TGTGCCAGCAGCCCCCAGGCGGGGTCTGGAAACACCATATATTTT.

The rearrangement joins TRBV10-1 to TRBJ1-4, with 9 bases lining up with TRBD1. From germline, CDR1 is WNHNN and CDR2 SYGVQD (reference sequence). V lost 3 bases to trimming and J lost 7 bases; unmatched junction nucleotides: 9. CDR3 size: 16 residues. The chain's CDR3 is CASSDFKQGAGEKLFF. CDR3 DNA sequence: TGCGCCAGCAGTGACTTTAAACAGGGGGCGGGTGAAAAACTGTTTTTT.

The rearrangement uses TRBV5-4 and TRBJ2-1, with TRBD2 identical over 14 bases. V lost 5 bases to trimming and J lost 1 base; unmatched junction nucleotides: 8. CDR1 SGHNT and CDR2 YYREEE come from the germline V gene (reference sequence). The CDR3 is 18 amino acids. DNA of the CDR3: TGTGCCAGCAGTGCGGGACTAGCGGGAGTAATTTCCTACAATGAGCAGTTCTTC. As protein: CASSAGLAGVISYNEQFF.

The CDR3, as DNA: TGTGCCAGCTCACCTCAGTTCACAGATACGCAGTATTTT. This sequence encodes CASSPQFTDTQYF. The chain combines TRBV18 with TRBJ2-3; the D is unclear. V was trimmed by 3 bases and J by 2 bases, leaving 6 bases between them. The length of the CDR3 is 13 residues. Germline V gene sequence: CDR1 KGHSH, CDR2 LQKENI. The whole variable domain, filled in from reference TRBV18 and TRBJ2-3, reads NAGVMQNPRHLVRRRGQEARLRCSPMKGHSHVYWYRQLPEEGLKFMVYLQKENIIDESGMPKERFSAEFPKEGPSILRIQQVVRGDSAAYFCASSPQFTDTQYFGPGTRLTVL.